The 4 T cell receptor beta chains in this list originate from one sample, sequenced in a study of shared clonotypes between healthy human individuals. Generated by immunoSEQ multiplex PCR, the TCRdb table keeps only in-frame clones and is missing some. Altogether around 1.4 million clones are present, roughly 98.5% being singletons, with the ten largest covering around 0.33%. Sequencing was carried out using naive CD4+ T cells sorted from blood. As to subset: CD45RA+ positively selected. These receptors originate from a man aged 25 to 40 in good health.

V and J are TRBV18 and TRBJ2-7; perhaps D is TRBD1 or TRBD2 (5 bases each). From germline, CDR1 is KGHSH and CDR2 LQKENI. V was cut by 4 bases and J by 3 bases, with 25 bases left in between. CDR3 size: 18 residues. The CDR3 nucleotides are TGTGCCAGCTCACTACTACAGCCGGGACCCATCGTTGGCTACGAGCAGTACTTC. Translated: CASSLLQPGPIVGYEQYF.

The chain is built from TRBV19 and TRBJ2-7, with 9 bases fitting TRBD2. The V gene end was trimmed by 1 base and the J gene end by 4 bases; junction bases not matched to a gene: 5. This CDR3 is built from 15 residues. The germline V gene encodes CDR1 LNHDA and CDR2 SQIVND (reference sequence). CDR3: CASSIAGAGGYEQYF. In DNA, the CDR3 is TGTGCCAGTAGTATAGCTGGAGCGGGAGGTTACGAGCAGTACTTC.

The chain carries TRBV28 and TRBJ2-1; D unresolved. This CDR3 is built from 16 residues. The germline V and J ends were trimmed by 4 bases and 0 bases, with 13 bases remaining between them. Germline V CDR1 and CDR2: MDHEN, SYDVKM. CDR3 coding DNA: TGTGCCAGCAGTTCCTCTCAGCCGAGCTCCTACAATGAGCAGTTCTTC. This gives the protein CASSSSQPSSYNEQFF.

The table lists this clone with a count of one. The V and J genes are TRBV28 and TRBJ2-7; no clear D. Germline CDR1 and CDR2: MDHEN and SYDVKM. V lost 7 bases, J lost 7 bases, and 20 bases lay in between. CDR3 size: 14 residues. The chain's CDR3 is CASTPSTLYLEQYF. The CDR3 DNA is TGTGCCAGCACCCCCTCGACCCTCTATCTAGAGCAGTACTTC.